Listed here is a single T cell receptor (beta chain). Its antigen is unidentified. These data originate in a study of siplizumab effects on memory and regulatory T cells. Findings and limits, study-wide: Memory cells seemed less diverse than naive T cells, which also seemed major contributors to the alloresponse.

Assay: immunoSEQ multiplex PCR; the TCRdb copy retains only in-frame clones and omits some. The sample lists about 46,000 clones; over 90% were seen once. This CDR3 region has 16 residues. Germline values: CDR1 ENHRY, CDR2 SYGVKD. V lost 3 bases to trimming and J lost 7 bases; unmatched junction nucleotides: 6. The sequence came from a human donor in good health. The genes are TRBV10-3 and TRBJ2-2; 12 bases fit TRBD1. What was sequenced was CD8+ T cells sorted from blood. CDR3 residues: CAISEPGQGAYGELFF. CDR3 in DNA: TGTGCCATCAGTGAACCGGGACAGGGGGCCTACGGGGAGCTGTTTTTT.